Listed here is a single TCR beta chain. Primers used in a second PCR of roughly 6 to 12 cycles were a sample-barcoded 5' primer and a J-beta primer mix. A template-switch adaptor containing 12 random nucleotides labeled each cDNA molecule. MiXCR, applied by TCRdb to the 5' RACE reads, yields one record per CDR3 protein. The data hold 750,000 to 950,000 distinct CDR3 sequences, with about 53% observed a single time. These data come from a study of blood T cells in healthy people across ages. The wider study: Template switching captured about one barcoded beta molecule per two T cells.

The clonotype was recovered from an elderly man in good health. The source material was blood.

The CDR3 reads CASSQEIPDTQYF. The CDR3 coding sequence is TGTGCCAGCAGCCAAGAGATCCCAGATACGCAGTATTTT. V gene TRBV25-1 combines with J gene TRBJ2-3, with D unclear. CDR3 length equals 13 residues. Germline assignment: CDR1 MGHDK and CDR2 SYGVNS. The V and J ends lost 6 bases and 4 bases respectively, with 11 bases between them.